This paragraph reports one T cell receptor (beta chain). The time point: recipient sample about 28 days before transplant, after cytoreduction. The data derive from a study of T cell clonotyping in hematopoietic cell transplantation. This CDR3 has 17 residues. V trimming: 3 bases; J trimming: 1 base; junction bases outside the gene matches: 11. The V gene's germline CDR1 is SGHRS and CDR2 YFSETQ. Assay: immunoSEQ multiplex PCR; the TCRdb copy retains only in-frame clones and omits some. The data hold more than 40,000 clones, with 85% observed a single time. V is TRBV5-1 and J is TRBJ2-7; 9 bases match TRBD2. The sample was peripheral blood mononuclear cells, taken before stem cell transplant. This clonotype was obtained from a man aged 60 to 75 with acute myeloid leukemia. Some clones in this sample may be carry-over from other donors' samples. Written as DNA, the CDR3 is TGCGCCAGCAGCTACGGGGACAGCGGGGGGCGATCCTACGAGCAGTACTTC. This sequence encodes CASSYGDSGGRSYEQYF.